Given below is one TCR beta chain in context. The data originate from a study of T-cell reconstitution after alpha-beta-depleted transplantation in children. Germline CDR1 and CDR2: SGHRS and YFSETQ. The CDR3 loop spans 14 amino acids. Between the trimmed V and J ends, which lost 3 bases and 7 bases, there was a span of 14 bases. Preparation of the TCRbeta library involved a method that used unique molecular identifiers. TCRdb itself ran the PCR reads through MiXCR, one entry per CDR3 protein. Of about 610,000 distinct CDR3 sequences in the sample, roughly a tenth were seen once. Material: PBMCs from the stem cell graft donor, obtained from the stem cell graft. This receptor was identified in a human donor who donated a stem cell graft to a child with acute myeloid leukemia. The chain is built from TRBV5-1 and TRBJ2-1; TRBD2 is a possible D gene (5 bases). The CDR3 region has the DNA TGCGCCAGCAGCTCGAACACTAGAGTGAATGAGCAGTTCTTC. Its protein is CASSSNTRVNEQFF.